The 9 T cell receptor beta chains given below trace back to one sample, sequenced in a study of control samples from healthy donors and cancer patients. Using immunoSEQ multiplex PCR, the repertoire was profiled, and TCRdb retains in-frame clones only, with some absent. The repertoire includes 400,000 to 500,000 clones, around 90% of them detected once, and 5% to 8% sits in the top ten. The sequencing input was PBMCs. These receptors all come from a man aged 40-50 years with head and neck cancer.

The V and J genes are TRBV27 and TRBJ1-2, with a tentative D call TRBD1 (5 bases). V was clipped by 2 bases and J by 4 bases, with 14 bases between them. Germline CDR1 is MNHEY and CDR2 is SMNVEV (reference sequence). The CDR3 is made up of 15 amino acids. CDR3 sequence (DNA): TGTGCCAGCAGTTTAACCCCAGGGCGATCCTATGGCTACACCTTC. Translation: CASSLTPGRSYGYTF.

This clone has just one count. This CDR3 is CASSLAGADTQYF. The CDR3 coding sequence is TGTGCCAGCAGCTTGGCGGGGGCAGATACGCAGTATTTT. The chain recombines TRBV5-4 with TRBJ2-3; maybe TRBD2 (6 bases). CDR1 is SGHNT and CDR2 is YYREEE in the germline V gene (reference sequence). The CDR3 is made up of 13 amino acids. V lost 0 bases and J 4 bases, leaving 6 bases between the germline ends. Complete variable domain (other parts from reference TRBV5-4 and TRBJ2-3): ETGVTQSPTHLIKTRGQQVTLRCSSQSGHNTVSWYQQALGQGPQFIFQYYREEENGRGNFPPRFSGLQFPNYSSELNVNALELDDSALYLCASSLAGADTQYFGPGTRLTVL.

The DNA of the CDR3 is TGTGCCAGTAACCCACAGGGACGTAATGAAAAACTGTTTTTT. Amino acids: CASNPQGRNEKLFF. The V and J genes are TRBV19 and TRBJ1-4; tentative D call: TRBD1 (6 bases). CDR1 and CDR2 from the germline V gene are LNHDA and SQIVND (reference sequence). Trimming pared 7 bases from V and 4 bases from J, leaving 13 bases between. The CDR3 has 14 amino acids.

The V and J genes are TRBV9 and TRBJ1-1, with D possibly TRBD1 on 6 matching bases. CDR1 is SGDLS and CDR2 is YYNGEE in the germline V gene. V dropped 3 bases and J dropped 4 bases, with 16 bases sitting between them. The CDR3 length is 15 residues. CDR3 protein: CASSARDTPATEAFF. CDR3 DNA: TGTGCCAGCAGCGCCCGGGACACCCCTGCCACTGAAGCTTTCTTT.

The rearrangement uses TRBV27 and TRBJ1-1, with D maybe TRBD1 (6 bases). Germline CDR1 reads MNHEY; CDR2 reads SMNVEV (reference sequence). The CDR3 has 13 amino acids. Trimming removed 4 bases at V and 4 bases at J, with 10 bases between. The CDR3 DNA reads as TGTGCCAGCAGTTCTTGGGGGGCCACTGAAGCTTTCTTT. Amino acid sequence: CASSSWGATEAFF.

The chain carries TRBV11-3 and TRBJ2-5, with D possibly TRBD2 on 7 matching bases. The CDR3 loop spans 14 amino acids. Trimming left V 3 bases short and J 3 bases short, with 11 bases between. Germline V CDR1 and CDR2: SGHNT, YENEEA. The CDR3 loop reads CASSLGEGEETQYF. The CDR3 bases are TGTGCCAGCAGCTTGGGGGAGGGGGAAGAGACCCAGTACTTC.

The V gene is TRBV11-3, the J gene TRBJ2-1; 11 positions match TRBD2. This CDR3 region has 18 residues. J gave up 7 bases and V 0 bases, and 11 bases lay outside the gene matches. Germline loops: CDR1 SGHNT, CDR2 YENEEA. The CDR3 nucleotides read TGTGCCAGCAGCTTAGAGTCTCTCACTAGCGGGGGTAGTAATGAGCAGTTCTTC. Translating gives CASSLESLTSGGSNEQFF.

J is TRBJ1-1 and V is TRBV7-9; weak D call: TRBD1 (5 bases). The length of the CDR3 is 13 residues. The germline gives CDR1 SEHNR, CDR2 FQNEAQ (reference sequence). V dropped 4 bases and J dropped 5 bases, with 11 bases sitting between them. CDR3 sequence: CASSWDSPTEAFF. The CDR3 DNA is TGTGCCAGCAGCTGGGACTCCCCAACTGAAGCTTTCTTT.

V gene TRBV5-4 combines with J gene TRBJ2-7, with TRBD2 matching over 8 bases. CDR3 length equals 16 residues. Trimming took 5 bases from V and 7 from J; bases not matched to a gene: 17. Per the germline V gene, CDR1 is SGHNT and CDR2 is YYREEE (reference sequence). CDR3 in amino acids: CASSPADGHRGGEQYF. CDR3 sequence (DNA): TGTGCCAGCAGTCCGGCTGACGGGCACCGGGGGGGAGAGCAGTACTTC.